This T cell receptor beta chain appears in the sequencing data of a study of blood T cells in healthy people across ages. Then a second PCR, running roughly 6 to 12 cycles, was carried out with a sample-barcoded 5' primer and a J-beta primer mix. TCRdb independently ran MiXCR on the 5' RACE reads; one entry per CDR3 protein. The table includes around 1,900,000 distinct CDR3 sequences, roughly 43% detected once. Germline V gene lookup returns CDR1 SQVTM and CDR2 ANQGSEA. This CDR3 has 14 residues. Trimming left V 7 bases short and J 1 base short, with 14 bases between. The receptor was derived from a human donor in good health. The material sequenced was blood. The chain recombines TRBV29-1 with TRBJ2-1; D uncertain. CDR3 sequence: CSAHYKLSYNEQFF. Written as DNA, the CDR3 is TGCAGCGCCCACTACAAGCTGTCCTACAATGAGCAGTTCTTC.